The present T cell receptor beta chain was sequenced within a study of OX40 agonist ivuxolimab in advanced cancers. Background on the study: Therapy given before enrollment (anti-PD-1, anti-PD-L1 or anti-CTLA-4) was allowed, and 40% to 45% had some. Study conclusions and caveats: CD4+ and CD8+ blood T cells expanded clonally by week 6 at 0.1 to 3.0 mg/kg. Averaging showed that CD8+ T cells had more expanded clones than CD4+ did. Partial responders at 0.1-3.0 mg/kg had among the lowest clonal expansion.

Profiled with immunoSEQ multiplex PCR; TCRdb holds only in-frame clones, not every one. The data contain approximately 87,000 clones, around 90% of them singletons. About this clone: What it recognizes is unknown.

Trimming removed 3 bases from V and 0 bases from J, with 19 bases in between. The CDR3 has 17 amino acids. Germline CDR1 reads SGHRS; CDR2 reads YFSETQ. The sequencing here drew on CD4+ or CD8+ T cells sorted from blood, taken in a trial of the OX40 agonist ivuxolimab. V is TRBV5-1 and J is TRBJ2-7; perhaps TRBD1 as D (6 bases). The sequence derives from an adult with an advanced solid tumor such as melanoma, head and neck, liver or kidney cancer. CDR3 sequence (DNA): TGCGCCAGCAGCTATGAACCCGACAGGTTCCTCTCCTACGAGCAGTACTTC. Translation gives CASSYEPDRFLSYEQYF.